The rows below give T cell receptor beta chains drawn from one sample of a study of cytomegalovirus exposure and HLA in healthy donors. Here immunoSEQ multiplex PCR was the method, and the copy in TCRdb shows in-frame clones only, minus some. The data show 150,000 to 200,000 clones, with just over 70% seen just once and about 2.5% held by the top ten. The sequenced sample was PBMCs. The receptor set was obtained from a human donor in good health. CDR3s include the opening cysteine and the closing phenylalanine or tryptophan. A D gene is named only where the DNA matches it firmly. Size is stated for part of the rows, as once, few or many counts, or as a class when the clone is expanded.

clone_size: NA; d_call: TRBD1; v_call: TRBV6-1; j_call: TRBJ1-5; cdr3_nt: TGTGCCACCGGACAGGGGGCGGATCAGCCCCAGCATTTT; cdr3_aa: CATGQGADQPQHF
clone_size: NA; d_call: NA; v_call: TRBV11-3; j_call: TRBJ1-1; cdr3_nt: TGTGCCAGCAGCTCAACAGACACTGAAGCTTTCTTT; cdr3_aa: CASSSTDTEAFF
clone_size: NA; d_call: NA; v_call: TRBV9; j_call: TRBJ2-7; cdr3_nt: TGTGCCAGCAGCGTAGACCCCACTAGCCCCTACGAGCAGTACTTC; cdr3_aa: CASSVDPTSPYEQYF
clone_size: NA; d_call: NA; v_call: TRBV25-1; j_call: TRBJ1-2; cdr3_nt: TGTGCCAGCAGTGAATCCGGTTCTTACTATGGCTACACCTTC; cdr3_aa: CASSESGSYYGYTF
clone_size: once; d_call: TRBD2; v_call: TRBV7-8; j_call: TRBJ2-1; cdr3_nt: TGTGCCAGCAGCTTATCTTTTATCGGGACTAGCGGGGGGCCTAGCTCCTACAATGAGCAGTTCTTC; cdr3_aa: CASSLSFIGTSGGPSSYNEQFF
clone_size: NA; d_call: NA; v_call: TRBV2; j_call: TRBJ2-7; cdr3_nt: TGTGCCAGCGCGGCCGCCACCTACGAGCAGTACTTC; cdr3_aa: CASAAATYEQYF
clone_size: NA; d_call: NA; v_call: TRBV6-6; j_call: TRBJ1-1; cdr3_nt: TGTGCCAGCAGCCCCCGGGGGTTAGGCACTGAAGCTTTCTTT; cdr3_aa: CASSPRGLGTEAFF
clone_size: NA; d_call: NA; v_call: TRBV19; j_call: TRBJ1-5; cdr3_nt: TGTGCCAGTAATTCGGGACGGGGGAATCAGCCCCAGCATTTT; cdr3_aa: CASNSGRGNQPQHF
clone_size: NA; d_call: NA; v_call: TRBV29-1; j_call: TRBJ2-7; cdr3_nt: TGCAGCGTTGAGAACAGGGCTACCTACGAGCAGTACTTC; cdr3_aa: CSVENRATYEQYF
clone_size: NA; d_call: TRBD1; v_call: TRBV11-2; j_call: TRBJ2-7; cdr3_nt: TGTGCCAGCAGCGATGCCAACAGGGGTAGCTACGAGCAGTACTTC; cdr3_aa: CASSDANRGSYEQYF
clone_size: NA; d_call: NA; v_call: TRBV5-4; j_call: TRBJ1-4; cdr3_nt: TGTGCCAGCAGCTTGGTCACAGATAATGAAAAACTGTTTTTT; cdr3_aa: CASSLVTDNEKLFF
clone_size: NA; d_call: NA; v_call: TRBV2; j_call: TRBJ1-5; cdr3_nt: TGTGCCAGCAGTCCCGTGGGGGGGGCGGTCCAGCCCCAGCATTTT; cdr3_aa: CASSPVGGAVQPQHF
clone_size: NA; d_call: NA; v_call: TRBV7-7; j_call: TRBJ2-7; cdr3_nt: TGTGCTAGCGGCCAAGGGGGGGGCTACGAGCAGTACTTC; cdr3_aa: CASGQGGGYEQYF
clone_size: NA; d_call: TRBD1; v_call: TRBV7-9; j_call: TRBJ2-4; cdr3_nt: TGTGCCAGCAGCTTAACACAGGGGACCTTAAGGTTTCAGTACTTC; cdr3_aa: CASSLTQGTLRFQYF
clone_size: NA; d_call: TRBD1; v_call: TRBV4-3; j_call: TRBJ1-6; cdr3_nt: TGCGCCAGCAGCCAACTAGACAGGGGAAATTCACCCCTCCACTTT; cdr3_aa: CASSQLDRGNSPLHF
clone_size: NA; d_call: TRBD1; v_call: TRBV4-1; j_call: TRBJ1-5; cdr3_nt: TGCGCCAGCAGCCACGACAGGGACAGCAATCAGCCCCAGCATTTT; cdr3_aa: CASSHDRDSNQPQHF
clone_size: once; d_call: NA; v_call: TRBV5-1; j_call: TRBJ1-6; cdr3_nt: TGCGCCAGCAGAACCCAAGAGGAGAATTCACCCCTCCACTTT; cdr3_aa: CASRTQEENSPLHF
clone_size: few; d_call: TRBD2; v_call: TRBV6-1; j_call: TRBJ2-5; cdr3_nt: TGTGCCAGCAGTGACCCCACCCCCGCTAGCGGGGGGGATTGGAAAGAGACCCAGTACTTC; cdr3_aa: CASSDPTPASGGDWKETQYF
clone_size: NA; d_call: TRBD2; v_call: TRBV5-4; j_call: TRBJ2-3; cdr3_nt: TGTGCCAGCAGCTCCGGGGGGATAACTAGCACAGATACGCAGTATTTT; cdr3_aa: CASSSGGITSTDTQYF
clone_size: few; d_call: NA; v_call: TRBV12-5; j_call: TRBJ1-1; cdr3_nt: TGTGCTAGTGTGCGGATGGGAGAGACTGAAGCTTTCTTT; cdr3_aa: CASVRMGETEAFF
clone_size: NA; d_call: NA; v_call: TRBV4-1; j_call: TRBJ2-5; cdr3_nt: TGCGCCAGCAGTCGTCTTGAGGGAGGAGAGACCCAGTACTTC; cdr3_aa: CASSRLEGGETQYF
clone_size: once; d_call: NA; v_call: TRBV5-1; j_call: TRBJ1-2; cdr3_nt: TGCGCCAGCAGCTCGGAGTACTCCAGCGGCGGCTACACCTTC; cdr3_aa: CASSSEYSSGGYTF
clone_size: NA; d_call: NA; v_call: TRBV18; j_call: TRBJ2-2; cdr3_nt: TGTGCCAGCTCACCAGCGGTGAACACCGGGGAGCTGTTTTTT; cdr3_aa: CASSPAVNTGELFF
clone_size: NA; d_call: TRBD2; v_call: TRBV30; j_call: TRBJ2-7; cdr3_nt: TGTGCCTCTAGCGGGGTATCCTACGAGCAGTACTTC; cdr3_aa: CASSGVSYEQYF
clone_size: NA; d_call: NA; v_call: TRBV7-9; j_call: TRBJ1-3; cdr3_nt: TGTGCCAGCGCACAGGGCGAAGGAAACACCATATATTTT; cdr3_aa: CASAQGEGNTIYF
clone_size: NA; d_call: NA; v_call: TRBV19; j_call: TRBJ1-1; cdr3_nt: TGTGCCGCAAAGACTTACACTGAAGCTTTCTTT; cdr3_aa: CAAKTYTEAFF
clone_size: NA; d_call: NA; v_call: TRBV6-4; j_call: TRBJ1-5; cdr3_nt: TGTGCCAGCAGCCATCATCCGGGAGACAATCAGCCCCAGCATTTT; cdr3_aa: CASSHHPGDNQPQHF
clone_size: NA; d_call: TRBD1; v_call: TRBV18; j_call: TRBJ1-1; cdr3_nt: TGTGCCAGCTCACCGAGACAGGGTGGAGCTACTGAAGCTTTCTTT; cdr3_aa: CASSPRQGGATEAFF
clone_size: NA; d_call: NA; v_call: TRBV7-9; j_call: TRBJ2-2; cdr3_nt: TGTGCCAGCAGCACGAGCGATGGACTTCACGGGGCCGGGGAGCTGTTTTTT; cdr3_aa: CASSTSDGLHGAGELFF